This T cell receptor beta chain was retrieved from a study of blood T cell repertoires in COVID-19 (dated by TCRdb to the early 2020s). Looking at the study overall: The collaborator samples originated in the United States, Italy and Spain and spanned the acute and convalescent phases of COVID-19. The material from the prospective study consisted of cDNA or gDNA derived from T cells, B-cell-depleted T cells, or PBMCs. The dataset comprised deeply sampled blood TCRbeta repertoires from subjects exposed to, actively infected with, or recovered from COVID-19. Where HLA class I and class II types were available, the types were taken from metadata supplied by the sample provider, not from assay-based typing. Nearly every sample came with metadata listing a de-identified subject ID, COVID-19 status, age in years and sex. The samples were drawn from the first 160 participants of the ongoing ImmuneRACE study and from some 1,300 subjects provided by 6 global collaborators. The repertoires were released in a freely available public database meant as a resource for research on the immune response to SARS-CoV-2. What the study reported, not specific to this receptor: The quantity of clinical and demographic metadata differed by source and by participant and was supplied without curation.

TCRbeta CDR3 regions were amplified from genomic DNA using the immunoSEQ Assay, a bias-controlled multiplex PCR. The original pipeline was this. Within the assay, amplification of reference gene primers was used to estimate how many nucleated cells each sample contained. Sequence reads were collapsed and filtered to measure the absolute abundance of every unique TCRbeta CDR3 rearrangement. Productive Simpson clonality was computed per sample as the square root of Simpson's diversity index over productive rearrangements. TCRdb took this table from immuneACCESS and kept in-frame rearrangements with V and J called. Such tables lack part of the clones; where checked against another copy, unresolved V genes explain under half of the gap, and the rest is unexplained. V and J calls and clone size come straight from that table; D and trimming were deduced from the DNA. The sample yields about 32,000 clones; around 85% were counted once. The top ten constitute about 5.5% of the sample.

The collaborating institutions used their own protocols to collect whole blood in K2EDTA tubes. Collaborator samples were shipped for TCRbeta analysis as frozen whole blood, isolated PBMCs, or DNA extracted from either sample type. Comment on this clone: The clone's antigen remains unknown. No much larger clone is present one base from it, and per-base qualities are unavailable.

The CDR3 runs 13 amino acids, cysteine and phenylalanine included. Only the CDR3 DNA stays, 39 bases, in frame from base 1. CDR1 is given as SNHLY and CDR2 as FYNNEI, both from the germline V gene. For this chain, trimming is 6 bases at the V end and 5 bases at the J end, and the number of junction bases without a gene match is 1. This receptor chain uses TRBV2 and TRBJ2-2; TRBD1 aligns with 9 central bases. The sequence derives from a woman over 75 with active or convalescent COVID-19. The specimen was peripheral blood. The CDR3 is CASRQGATGELFF. Here is the DNA: TGTGCCAGCAGACAGGGGGCGACCGGGGAGCTGTTTTTT.